This T cell receptor beta chain is from a study of radiation and T cells in renal cell carcinoma. Sequenced by immunoSEQ multiplex PCR; TCRdb stores in-frame clones only, minus some. The sample holds roughly 120,000 clones, 80% to 85% seen once. Trimming left V 4 bases short and J 5 bases short, with 17 bases between. Germline values: CDR1 SEHNR, CDR2 FQNEAQ (reference sequence). This CDR3 spans 15 amino acids. Stated time point: baseline pretreatment blood. Treatment meaning: 15 Gy SBRT to primary tumor, nephrectomy 4 weeks later. The rearrangement uses TRBV7-9 and TRBJ2-5; possibly TRBD1 for D (7 bases). Sequencing was performed on blood, taken from a patient whose treatment included radiotherapy and nephrectomy. The receptor was isolated from a woman aged 55-70 years with renal cell carcinoma. The chain's CDR3 is CASSSPRGTEETQYF. Here the CDR3 DNA reads TGTGCCAGCAGCTCCCCTCGGGGGACAGAGGAGACCCAGTACTTC.